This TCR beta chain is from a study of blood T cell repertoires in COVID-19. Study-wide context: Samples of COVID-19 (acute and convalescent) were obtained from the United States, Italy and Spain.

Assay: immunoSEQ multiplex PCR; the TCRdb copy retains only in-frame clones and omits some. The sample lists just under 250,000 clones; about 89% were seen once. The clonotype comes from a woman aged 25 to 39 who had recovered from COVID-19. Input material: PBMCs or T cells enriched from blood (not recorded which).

In DNA, the CDR3 is TGCGCCAGCAGCCAGGGTGGTGACGAGCAGTACTTC. The encoded protein is CASSQGGDEQYF. The rearrangement uses TRBV5-1 and TRBJ2-7, with D tentatively TRBD1 (5 bases). Trimming left V 4 bases short and J 5 bases short, with 10 bases between. This CDR3 is 12 amino acids long. Germline V lookup: CDR1 SGHRS, CDR2 YFSETQ.